The 8 T cell receptor beta chains listed next were all sequenced from one sample in a study of blood T cell repertoires in COVID-19. Sequencing was performed with immunoSEQ multiplex PCR; in TCRdb, only in-frame clones are kept and a portion is missing. The sample carries 200,000 or so clones, roughly nine tenths recorded once. The sequenced material came from peripheral blood. The receptors originated from a woman in her forties or fifties with acute or convalescent COVID-19.

V is TRBV18 and J is TRBJ2-7; a weak D match, TRBD1 (5 bases). CDR3 size: 12 residues. Germline CDR1 reads KGHSH; CDR2 reads LQKENI. Trimming shortened V by 3 bases and J by 11 bases, and 14 bases separated the two germline ends. CDR3 DNA: TGTGCCAGCTCACCTGATCCAGGGCTTGAGTACTTC. It translates to CASSPDPGLEYF.

This chain joins TRBV5-4 and TRBJ1-2, with D possibly matching TRBD1 (5 bases). Trimming shortened V by 4 bases and J by 4 bases, and 14 bases separated the two germline ends. The CDR3 totals 14 residues. Germline-derived CDR1 and CDR2 are SGHNT and YYREEE (reference sequence). The CDR3: CASSRRDLGYGYTF. In DNA form, the CDR3 reads TGTGCCAGCAGCCGCCGGGACTTGGGCTATGGCTACACCTTC.

This sequence joins TRBV6-6 and TRBJ1-2, with D perhaps matching TRBD1 (5 bases). This CDR3 has 14 amino acids. Germline CDR1 and CDR2: MNHNY and SVGAGI (reference sequence). V lost 0 bases, J lost 8 bases, and 13 bases lay in between. CDR3 in amino acids: CASSYSTTGRGYTF. The CDR3 DNA is TGTGCCAGCAGTTACTCGACAACAGGACGCGGCTACACCTTC.

Details on this clone: Other DNA sequences in this sample translate to the same CDR3. This chain uses TRBV5-4 with TRBJ2-5; 7 bases are shared with TRBD1. Germline V gene data show CDR1 as SGHNT and CDR2 as YYREEE (reference sequence). V dropped 2 bases and J dropped 3; count of bases not matched to a gene: 1. This CDR3 has 13 amino acids. The CDR3 sequence is CASSLGTEETQYF. In nucleotides, the CDR3 is TGTGCCAGCAGCTTAGGGACAGAAGAGACCCAGTACTTC.

The chain combines TRBV9 with TRBJ2-3, with 7 nucleotides matching TRBD2. There are 17 residues in the CDR3. Germline values: CDR1 SGDLS, CDR2 YYNGEE. V trimming: 2 bases; J trimming: 4 bases; junction bases outside the gene matches: 13. The CDR3 is CASSVAGAGVGSDTQYF. In nucleotides, the CDR3 is TGTGCCAGCAGCGTGGCAGGTGCGGGAGTGGGATCAGATACGCAGTATTTT.

This clone was counted once. In nucleotides, the CDR3 is TGTGCCAGCAGCTTCTCTTCCGGTGGTGAAAAACTGTTTTTT. Residues: CASSFSSGGEKLFF. V usage is TRBV11-2 and J usage is TRBJ1-4; the D is unclear. There are 14 residues in the CDR3. V was pared by 3 bases and J by 7 bases, with 12 bases between. Germline CDR1 SGHAT, CDR2 FQNNGV. The full variable domain, its missing parts supplied by reference TRBV11-2 and TRBJ1-4, is EAGVAQSPRYKIIEKRQSVAFWCNPISGHATLYWYQQILGQGPKLLIQFQNNGVVDDSQLPKDRFSAERLKGVDSTLKIQPAKLEDSAVYLCASSFSSGGEKLFFGSGTQLSVL.

The rearrangement uses TRBV11-3 and TRBJ2-1, with 9 bases identical to TRBD2. Germline CDR1 SGHNT, CDR2 YENEEA. V was pared by 1 base and J by 9 bases, with 7 bases of the junction left unmatched. CDR3 length equals 15 residues. This CDR3 reads CASSLGTSASGEQFF. The CDR3 region has the DNA TGTGCCAGCAGCTTAGGGACTAGCGCTAGCGGTGAGCAGTTCTTC. The whole variable domain, remainder taken from reference TRBV11-3 and TRBJ2-1, is EAGVVQSPRYKIIEKKQPVAFWCNPISGHNTLYWYLQNLGQGPELLIRYENEEAVDDSQLPKDRFSAERLKGVDSTLKIQPAELGDSAVYLCASSLGTSASGEQFFGPGTRLTVL.

The table lists this clone with a count of one. The gene calls are TRBV4-3 and TRBJ2-2; 9 positions match TRBD2. Trimming took 8 bases from V and 1 from J; bases not matched to a gene: 8. CDR1 and CDR2 (germline): LGHNA, YSLEER. This CDR3 region has 16 residues. The CDR3: CASGPSGGRNTGELFF. In DNA, the CDR3 is TGCGCCAGCGGGCCCAGCGGGGGGCGGAACACCGGGGAGCTGTTTTTT.